The TCR beta chain described here comes from a study of blood T cell repertoires in COVID-19. Measured with immunoSEQ multiplex PCR; TCRdb has only the in-frame clones, and not every one. The data hold hundreds of thousands of clones, with 85% to 90% observed a single time. This clone was seen a few times. Germline V gene lookup returns CDR1 SGHTA and CDR2 FQGTGA. V was trimmed by 0 bases and J by 10 bases, leaving 18 bases between them. The CDR3 is 15 residues long. The source of this sequence is a woman under 30 with acute or convalescent COVID-19. Input material: peripheral blood. This sequence joins TRBV7-3 and TRBJ1-2; D perhaps matches TRBD1 (6 bases). Here the CDR3 DNA reads TGTGCCAGCAGCTTAACTGGGCAGGGGCTTATAGACTACACCTTC. Translation: CASSLTGQGLIDYTF.